A single sample is the source of the 26 T cell receptor beta chains below, sequenced in a study of ipilimumab plus nivolumab after autologous stem cell transplantation. The protocol was immunoSEQ multiplex PCR, while the TCRdb copy is restricted to in-frame clones and leaves out a portion. The sample comprises roughly 40,000 clones, about 91% of which are singletons, and roughly 0.9% rests with the top ten. The starting material was PBMCs, obtained in a trial of ipilimumab plus nivolumab as post-transplant consolidation. The source is a male donor with multiple myeloma.

This chain's CDR3 is CASSLSGLANYGYTF. The DNA of the CDR3 is TGTGCCAGCAGCCTGTCAGGTCTGGCTAACTATGGCTACACCTTC. The V gene is TRBV14, the J gene TRBJ1-2; D gene unclear. The germline V gene has CDR1 SGHDN and CDR2 FVKESK. The CDR3 loop spans 15 amino acids. Trimming took off 4 bases at V and 0 bases at J, with 12 bases between the two ends.

V and J are TRBV5-4 and TRBJ2-3; TRBD1 might be the D (6 bases). The V end lost 3 bases, the J end lost 3 bases, and 11 bases lay between the germline ends. Germline V gene data show CDR1 as SGHNT and CDR2 as YYREEE (reference sequence). The CDR3 has 14 residues. The CDR3 coding sequence is TGTGCCAGCAGCTCTGGACAGAGGACAGATACGCAGTATTTT. Amino acids: CASSSGQRTDTQYF. Looking up the rest from reference TRBV5-4 and TRBJ2-3 gives the full variable domain: ETGVTQSPTHLIKTRGQQVTLRCSSQSGHNTVSWYQQALGQGPQFIFQYYREEENGRGNFPPRFSGLQFPNYSSELNVNALELDDSALYLCASSSGQRTDTQYFGPGTRLTVL.

The chain links TRBV7-2 to TRBJ1-3; D perhaps matches TRBD1 (6 bases). CDR1 is SGHTA, CDR2 FQGNSA, per germline. The CDR3 consists of 15 residues. V lost 6 bases and J lost 5, with 17 bases in between. DNA of the CDR3: TGTGCCAGCAGTCGTACAGGGAATCTGAGAAACACCATATATTTT. Its protein product is CASSRTGNLRNTIYF.

J is TRBJ2-3 and V is TRBV28; TRBD2 agrees at 13 bases. V lost 6 bases and J lost 2; bases outside the gene matches: 8. CDR3 size: 17 residues. Per germline, CDR1 MDHEN and CDR2 SYDVKM. Written as DNA, the CDR3 is TGTGCCAGCAGCCTCCTTGGGACTAGCGGGATCACAGATACGCAGTATTTT. Amino acids: CASSLLGTSGITDTQYF.

This sequence joins TRBV5-4 and TRBJ1-2; TRBD1 aligns across 7 bases. The CDR3 contains 16 residues. V shed 3 bases and J 5 bases; nucleotides not matched to a gene: 13. CDR1 and CDR2 from the germline V gene are SGHNT and YYREEE (reference sequence). CDR3: CASSSYRGPVGYGYTF. CDR3 sequence (DNA): TGTGCCAGCAGCTCCTACAGGGGTCCGGTAGGTTATGGCTACACCTTC.

The CDR3 nucleotides read TGTGCCAGTAGCCCCGGACTAGCGGGCTCCTACGAGCAGTACTTC. Protein: CASSPGLAGSYEQYF. V usage is TRBV19 and J usage is TRBJ2-7; TRBD2 matches 11 bases. The germline gives CDR1 LNHDA, CDR2 SQIVND (reference sequence). The V gene end was trimmed by 6 bases and the J gene end by 0 bases; junction bases not matched to a gene: 4. This CDR3 has 15 amino acids. The variable domain in full, completed from reference TRBV19 and TRBJ2-7, reads DGGITQSPKYLFRKEGQNVTLSCEQNLNHDAMYWYRQDPGQGLRLIYYSQIVNDFQKGDIAEGYSVSREKKESFPLTVTSAQKNPTAFYLCASSPGLAGSYEQYFGPGTRLTVT.

The V call is TRBV11-3, the J call TRBJ2-5, with TRBD2 matching 7 bases. The CDR3 totals 13 residues. Trimming at V came to 3 bases and at J to 7 bases, leaving 5 bases not matched to a gene. Looked up from germline, CDR1 is SGHNT and CDR2 is YENEEA. CDR3 sequence (DNA): TGTGCCAGCAGCTTGTCCCCGGGGGGGACCCAGTACTTC. Protein: CASSLSPGGTQYF.

The chain's CDR3 is CASSGDSTDTQYF. CDR3 coding DNA: TGTGCCAGCAGTGGGGACAGCACAGATACGCAGTATTTT. The chain recombines TRBV6-5 with TRBJ2-3; TRBD1 or TRBD2 may be the D gene (5 bases each). Trimming took 5 bases from V and 0 from J, leaving 6 bases between them. CDR3 size: 13 residues. In germline, CDR1 is MNHEY, CDR2 SVGAGI.

The J gene is TRBJ2-1, the V gene TRBV29-1; TRBD1 matches at 11 bases. J gave up 5 bases and V 7 bases, and 7 bases lay outside the gene matches. This CDR3 comprises 14 residues. In germline, CDR1 is SQVTM, CDR2 ANQGSEA. CDR3 amino acids: CSGTGGGSHNEQFF. CDR3 coding DNA: TGCAGCGGGACAGGGGGCGGGAGCCACAATGAGCAGTTCTTC.

This clone was seen once. J is TRBJ2-1 and V is TRBV11-3, with TRBD1 matching 10 bases. The length of the CDR3 is 16 residues. Unmatched junction bases numbered 4, after V lost 3 bases and J lost 2 bases. Germline values: CDR1 SGHNT, CDR2 YENEEA. This CDR3 is CASSFAGTGAYNEQFF. Written as DNA, the CDR3 is TGTGCCAGCAGCTTTGCCGGGACAGGGGCCTACAATGAGCAGTTCTTC.

V and J are TRBV15 and TRBJ2-1; 9 bases line up with TRBD1. Germline assignment: CDR1 LNHNV and CDR2 YYDKDF (reference sequence). Losses at the gene ends were 5 bases for V and 6 bases for J; bases not matched to a gene: 14. The CDR3 has 17 amino acids. The DNA of the CDR3 is TGTGCCACCAGCCTCCGTGGGGGACAGGGCGATGTCAATGAGCAGTTCTTC. Protein product: CATSLRGGQGDVNEQFF.

This clone was counted a few times. The V call is TRBV7-9, the J call TRBJ1-6; 8 bases are shared with TRBD1. The CDR3 is made up of 15 amino acids. Germline V lookup: CDR1 SEHNR, CDR2 FQNEAQ (reference sequence). The V gene end was trimmed by 5 bases and the J gene end by 10 bases; junction bases not matched to a gene: 10. The CDR3 loop is CASSGRTGGYSPLHF. For the CDR3, the DNA is TGTGCCAGCAGCGGCAGAACAGGGGGGTACTCACCCCTCCACTTT.

V usage is TRBV28 and J usage is TRBJ1-1; maybe TRBD1 (6 bases). The CDR3 spans 13 residues. The germline V gene encodes CDR1 MDHEN and CDR2 SYDVKM. V lost 7 bases and J 4 bases, leaving 13 bases between the germline ends. The CDR3 is CASTGGGGTEAFF. In DNA, the CDR3 is TGTGCCAGCACGGGAGGGGGGGGCACTGAAGCTTTCTTT.

The chain carries TRBV4-1 and TRBJ1-6, with no clear D. Germline V CDR1 and CDR2: MGHRA, YSYEKL. This CDR3 is 15 amino acids long. Trimming took off 8 bases at V and 7 bases at J, with 18 bases between the two ends. CDR3 region: CASRALGIENSPLHF. DNA of the CDR3: TGCGCCAGCCGAGCGCTTGGGATTGAGAATTCACCCCTCCACTTT.

This sequence joins TRBV6-1 and TRBJ1-5; no clear D gene. Germline CDR1 reads MNHNS; CDR2 reads SASEGT. V lost 6 bases, J lost 9 bases, and 15 bases lay in between. The length of the CDR3 is 13 residues. CDR3 residues: CASSPTGRLPQHF. CDR3 in DNA: TGTGCCAGCAGCCCCACGGGTCGTCTGCCCCAGCATTTT.

V usage is TRBV5-6 and J usage is TRBJ1-5, with no clear D. The V end lost 0 bases, the J end lost 4 bases, and 8 bases lay between the germline ends. Germline-derived CDR1 and CDR2 are SGHDT and YYEEEE. This CDR3 spans 14 amino acids. The CDR3 sequence: CASSLGNENQPQHF. The CDR3 DNA follows: TGTGCCAGCAGCTTGGGGAATGAAAATCAGCCCCAGCATTTT.

The V and J genes are TRBV18 and TRBJ2-5, with TRBD1 matching 10 bases. The trim removed 4 bases at V and 5 bases at J, leaving 7 bases unmatched. Looked up from germline, CDR1 is KGHSH and CDR2 is LQKENI. The CDR3 covers 15 residues. The CDR3 DNA reads as TGTGCCAGCTCACGTGGGACAGGGGTGGAGGAGACCCAGTACTTC. Translation gives CASSRGTGVEETQYF.

The chain uses TRBV6-6 and TRBJ1-3; no definite D call. The V gene's germline CDR1 is MNHNY and CDR2 SVGAGI (reference sequence). The CDR3 has 16 residues. V was cut by 2 bases and J by 4 bases, with 15 bases left in between. The CDR3 region is CASSYGSIFGGNTIYF. CDR3 DNA: TGTGCCAGCAGTTACGGGTCGATTTTCGGAGGAAACACCATATATTTT.

The J gene is TRBJ2-1, the V gene TRBV5-6; 12 bases agree with TRBD2. The CDR3 has 18 amino acids. Trimming took 5 bases from V and 3 from J; bases not matched to a gene: 12. Germline V CDR1 and CDR2: SGHDT, YYEEEE. The CDR3 loop reads CASRNGVRTSGIYNEQFF. As DNA, the CDR3 is TGTGCCAGCAGGAATGGAGTGCGGACTAGCGGGATCTACAATGAGCAGTTCTTC. The variable domain in full, with the rest retrieved from reference TRBV5-6 and TRBJ2-1, is DAGVTQSPTHLIKTRGQQVTLRCSPKSGHDTVSWYQQALGQGPQFIFQYYEEEERQRGNFPDRFSGHQFPNYSSELNVNALLLGDSALYLCASRNGVRTSGIYNEQFFGPGTRLTVL.

The chain joins TRBV7-2 to TRBJ1-2, with D uncertain. Germline V gene lookup returns CDR1 SGHTA and CDR2 FQGNSA. This CDR3 has 13 residues. The V gene lost 0 bases and the J gene lost 7 bases, with 9 bases spanning the gap. The CDR3 bases are TGTGCCAGCAGCTTAGCGGGGAGCGGTGGCTACACCTTC. Translated, it gives CASSLAGSGGYTF.

The chain couples TRBV15 to TRBJ1-3; D is unclear. Germline V gene lookup returns CDR1 LNHNV and CDR2 YYDKDF (reference sequence). V lost 1 base and J lost 2, with 9 bases in between. This CDR3 has 15 residues. In nucleotides, the CDR3 is TGTGCCACCAGCAGAGTGAGCGGGGCTGGAAACACCATATATTTT. This codes for CATSRVSGAGNTIYF. Based on the CDR3 plus reference TRBV15 and TRBJ1-3, the full variable domain is DAMVIQNPRYQVTQFGKPVTLSCSQTLNHNVMYWYQQKSSQAPKLLFHYYDKDFNNEADTPDNFQSRRPNTSFCFLDIRSPGLGDTAMYLCATSRVSGAGNTIYFGEGSWLTVV.

The chain joins TRBV7-2 to TRBJ2-1, with 8 bases aligning to TRBD1. Germline V gene lookup returns CDR1 SGHTA and CDR2 FQGNSA. The ends lost 1 base at V and 2 bases at J; junction bases unmatched: 4. This CDR3 spans 16 amino acids. CDR3 residues: CASSLVQGAPYNEQFF. The CDR3 DNA reads TGTGCCAGCAGCTTAGTTCAGGGGGCCCCCTACAATGAGCAGTTCTTC.

Worth noting for this clone: A junction boundary mismatches the germline segment, possibly from a read error. The chain joins TRBV2 to TRBJ2-7; 8 bases map to TRBD1. Germline V CDR1 and CDR2: SNHLY, FYNNEI. The CDR3 is 12 residues long. The CDR3 region is CASSDGFRGQHF. In DNA form, the CDR3 reads TGTGCCAGCAGTGACGGCTTCAGGGGGCAACACTTC.

This chain joins TRBV7-3 and TRBJ2-1; 10 positions agree with TRBD1. The CDR3 extends over 15 amino acids. CDR1 SGHTA and CDR2 FQGTGA come from the germline V gene. J lost 8 bases, V lost 9 bases, and 13 bases had no gene match. The CDR3, as DNA: TGTGCCAGTCCTCTGGGACAGGGGTTTGGTGATGAGCAGTTCTTC. Residues: CASPLGQGFGDEQFF.

This clone was counted once. V is TRBV9 and J is TRBJ1-3; TRBD1 matches 7 bases. The CDR3 contains 15 residues. Germline values: CDR1 SGDLS, CDR2 YYNGEE. V lost 1 base to trimming and J lost 4 bases; unmatched junction nucleotides: 5. CDR3 DNA: TGTGCCAGCAGCGTAACCCCGGGACAGGGAAACACCATATATTTT. Translated: CASSVTPGQGNTIYF.

The genes are TRBV28 and TRBJ1-5; D ambiguous. The V end lost 2 bases, the J end lost 4 bases, and 3 bases lay between the germline ends. There are 12 residues in the CDR3. In germline, CDR1 is MDHEN, CDR2 SYDVKM. CDR3 nucleotide sequence: TGTGCCAGCAGTTTAGGGAATCAGCCCCAGCATTTT. Protein sequence: CASSLGNQPQHF.